This record covers a single T cell receptor beta chain. This entry belongs to a study of blood T cell repertoires in COVID-19. It was during active infection that Seattle patients were enrolled and then longitudinally followed. In the authors' methods: Counts of nucleated cells, estimated from reference gene primer amplification, were obtained. TCRdb's copy holds only in-frame clones and misses some; the assay was immunoSEQ multiplex PCR. The DNA was the basis for D and trimming; V, J and clone size are from that table. The sample shows around 190,000 clones, 81% of them seen only once. This receptor was taken from a woman between 35 and 50 years old with COVID-19, enrolled during active disease. Sequencing was done on a sample of peripheral blood.

The CDR3 coding sequence is TGTGCCAGCAGCCAGGACAAATACGAGCAGTACTTC. Its translation: CASSQDKYEQYF. The J gene is TRBJ2-7, the V gene TRBV3-1 (or the pseudogene TRBV3-2); D is perhaps TRBD1 (5 bases). The CDR3 has 12 residues. Germline V lookup: CDR1 LGHDT, CDR2 YNNKEL (reference sequence). With 3 bases removed from V and 4 bases from J, the gap between germline ends came to 7 bases.